Listed below are T cell receptor beta chains from one sample, sequenced in a study of cytomegalovirus exposure and HLA in healthy donors. Using immunoSEQ multiplex PCR, the repertoire was profiled, and TCRdb retains in-frame clones only, with some absent. The sample carries around 120,000 clones, 60% to 85% recorded once. The specimen sequenced was PBMCs. Receptor source: a woman aged 40 to 50 in good health and CMV-seropositive. CDR3s include the opening cysteine and the closing phenylalanine or tryptophan. A D gene is named only where the DNA matches it firmly. Not every row has a clone size; where given, it reads once, few, many or a size class.

clone_size d_call j_call v_call cdr3_nt cdr3_aa
NA TRBD2 TRBJ2-7 TRBV5-1 TGCGCCAGCAGCTTGGCCGGACTAGCCCACGAGCAGTACTTC CASSLAGLAHEQYF
NA NA TRBJ2-7 TRBV28 TGTGCCAGCACCCGGGGTGGGTACGAGCAGTACTTC CASTRGGYEQYF
NA NA TRBJ2-2 TRBV7-9 TGTGCCAGCAGCTTAGGGATAGGACACAGAGCCGGGGAGCTGTTTTTT CASSLGIGHRAGELFF
NA NA TRBJ1-2 TRBV27 TGTGCCAGCAGTTTAGGCACAGGGTCCACAAGGGGCTACACCTTC CASSLGTGSTRGYTF
once TRBD2 TRBJ2-2 TRBV7-9 TGTGCCAGCAGCTCCAGACTAGCGGGAGGTCTCTCGGCCGGGGAGCTGTTTTTT CASSSRLAGGLSAGELFF
few TRBD2 TRBJ2-2 TRBV2 TGTGCCACTGGGGGAGGGCCGAACACCGGGGAGCTGTTTTTT CATGGGPNTGELFF
NA NA TRBJ1-6 TRBV10-3 TGTGCCGCGAGGGGACTCTATAATTCACCCCTCCACTTT CAARGLYNSPLHF
NA TRBD2 TRBJ2-3 TRBV27 TGTGCCAGCAGTTTAAGCCTAGCGGGAGGTTCGGGTACGCAGTATTTT CASSLSLAGGSGTQYF
NA TRBD2 TRBJ2-1 TRBV2 TGTGCCAGCAGTCTTGGACTAGCGGGAGGAAATGAGCAGTTCTTC CASSLGLAGGNEQFF
NA NA TRBJ2-1 TRBV18 TGTGCCAGCTCACCAAACGGGGGCAATGAGCAGTTCTTC CASSPNGGNEQFF
NA TRBD2 TRBJ2-3 TRBV18 TGTGCCAGTATATATACTAGCGGGAGAGGATCAGATACGCAGTATTTT CASIYTSGRGSDTQYF
NA TRBD1 TRBJ1-5 TRBV7-6 TGTGCCAGCAGCTCCGGGACAGCAAATCAGCCCCAGCATTTT CASSSGTANQPQHF
NA NA TRBJ2-7 TRBV6-5 TGTGCCAGCAACTTAACGGGGAGCTCCTACGAGCAGTACTTC CASNLTGSSYEQYF
few TRBD1 TRBJ2-7 TRBV10-3 TGTGCCATCAGTGAGTTCCGGGACAGGCACTACGAGCAGTACTTC CAISEFRDRHYEQYF
NA TRBD2 TRBJ2-7 TRBV18 TGTGCCAGCTCACCAACTAGCGGGGGGGCCGAGCAGTACTTC CASSPTSGGAEQYF
NA NA TRBJ2-7 TRBV5-1 TGCGCCAGCAGCTTGGCAGGTTCGAACGAGCAGTACTTC CASSLAGSNEQYF
NA TRBD2 TRBJ2-2 TRBV25-1 TGTGCCAGCAGTGCTAGCGGGAACACCGGGGAGCTGTTTTTT CASSASGNTGELFF
NA TRBD2 TRBJ2-3 TRBV14 TGTGCCAGCCGATTTTCGGGACTAGCCACAGATACGCAGTATTTT CASRFSGLATDTQYF
NA TRBD1 TRBJ1-5 TRBV28 TGTGCCAGCAGTTTTTCAGGGGGGTATAGCAATCAGCCCCAGCATTTT CASSFSGGYSNQPQHF
NA NA TRBJ2-6 TRBV7-9 TGTGCCAGCAGCCCACCTACAGGCTCTGGGGCCAACGTCCTGACTTTC CASSPPTGSGANVLTF
once NA TRBJ1-5 TRBV7-2 TGTGCCAGCAGCCGGGATATAAAACCTTTGCGGCCCCAGCATTTT CASSRDIKPLRPQHF
NA NA TRBJ2-5 TRBV30 TGTGCCTGGAGTGTCCGGACTGGGGGGGAGACCCAGTACTTC CAWSVRTGGETQYF
NA TRBD1 TRBJ2-7 TRBV25-1 TGTGCCAGCAGTGAATACGACAGGGGGGAGCAGTACTTC CASSEYDRGEQYF
NA NA TRBJ1-1 TRBV28 TGTGCCAGCTGGGGGGGAACTGAAGCTTTCTTT CASWGGTEAFF
NA NA TRBJ1-5 TRBV19 TGTGCCAGTAGTAAAGCGGGGGCGGGAAATCAGCCCCAGCATTTT CASSKAGAGNQPQHF
NA NA TRBJ1-4 TRBV19 TGTGCCAGTAGTATCGCTAGGAAAAATAGTGAAAAACTGTTTTTT CASSIARKNSEKLFF
NA TRBD1 TRBJ1-2 TRBV6-5 TGTGCCAGCAGCCTGACAGGGGGGAGGTATGGCTACACCTTC CASSLTGGRYGYTF
NA TRBD2 TRBJ2-7 TRBV18 TGTGCCAGCTCACCACCGGGCAGGGAGGGGCAGTACTTC CASSPPGREGQYF
NA NA TRBJ2-2 TRBV11-3 TGTGCCAGCAGCTTAGCCGGGATGGCTGGGGAGCTGTTTTTT CASSLAGMAGELFF
NA TRBD1 TRBJ1-1 TRBV2 TGTGCCAGCAGTGAGGGACAGGGGAGGTGGGAAGCTTTCTTT CASSEGQGRWEAFF
NA TRBD1 TRBJ1-4 TRBV7-8 TGTGCCAGCAGACGGGACAGGGGGAATGAAAAACTGTTTTTT CASRRDRGNEKLFF
NA TRBD1 TRBJ2-7 TRBV7-9 TGTGCCAGCAGCTTAAGGGACAGGGGAGGCTACGAGCAGTACTTC CASSLRDRGGYEQYF
NA TRBD1 TRBJ1-4 TRBV7-9 TGTGCCAGCAGCTTAGCGCAGAGGGGGCAAGAAAAACTGTTTTTT CASSLAQRGQEKLFF
NA TRBD2 TRBJ2-5 TRBV7-8 TGTGCCAGCAGCTTCCGCACGGGAGGGGTGGAGACCCAGTACTTC CASSFRTGGVETQYF
NA TRBD2 TRBJ2-7 TRBV6-1 TGTGCCAGCACCCTAGCGGGGTTGGGCGAGCAGTACTTC CASTLAGLGEQYF
NA NA TRBJ1-1 TRBV20-1 TGCAGTGCTAGAGAAGGGGTTGACGCTTTCTTT CSAREGVDAFF
NA NA TRBJ2-7 TRBV18 TGTGCCAGCTCACCTCAGACAGGTCCAGGAAACGAGCAGTACTTC CASSPQTGPGNEQYF
NA TRBD2 TRBJ2-5 TRBV30 TGTGCCTGGAGTGTAGCGGGAGTGGGGGAGACCCAGTACTTC CAWSVAGVGETQYF
few TRBD2 TRBJ2-4 TRBV19 TGTGCCAGTAGTATCCCTAGCGGGAGTTCCAAAAACATTCAGTACTTC CASSIPSGSSKNIQYF
NA TRBD2 TRBJ2-3 TRBV7-9 TGTGCCAGCGCCTCGCCGCCCACCGGGACTAGGGCAGATACGCAGTATTTT CASASPPTGTRADTQYF
NA NA TRBJ2-2 TRBV27 TGTGCCAGCAGTTTAGGGACACCGAACACCGGGGAGCTGTTTTTT CASSLGTPNTGELFF
NA TRBD2 TRBJ2-3 TRBV6-5 TGTGCCAGCAACCCTAGCGGGGGGGTCACAGATACGCAGTATTTT CASNPSGGVTDTQYF
few TRBD2 TRBJ2-1 TRBV5-1 TGCGCCAGCAGCTTGGCTCTAGCGGGAGGGGGGATTGAGCAGTTCTTC CASSLALAGGGIEQFF